Each of the 24 T cell receptor beta chains below was sequenced from the same sample in a study of cytomegalovirus exposure and HLA in healthy donors (dated 2017 in TCRdb). Libraries were built with the immunoSEQ multiplex PCR assay. For the multiplex PCR, a mixture combining 60 forward primers for TCR Vbeta segments and 13 reverse primers for TCR Jbeta segments was used. Imported from immuneACCESS, the table was reduced by TCRdb to in-frame sequences with V and J called. These copies leave out some clones; in studies compared against another copy, an unresolved V gene accounts for under half, and the cause of the remainder is not known. The sample has about 190,000 clones on record, around 80% of them singletons. Together, the top ten hold 1.5% to 2% of the sample. Sequencing was carried out using PBMCs. The receptors were sampled from a young man in good health and CMV-seronegative.

This clone appeared once. The chain combines TRBV6-5 with TRBJ2-7; TRBD1 aligns across 8 bases. After removal of 5 bases from V and 0 bases from J, the junction contained 6 bases not matched to a gene. The CDR3 loop spans 15 amino acids. Per germline, CDR1 MNHEY and CDR2 SVGAGI. CDR3 in amino acids: CASSATGGSSYEQYF. The DNA for the CDR3 is TGTGCCAGCAGTGCTACAGGGGGGAGCTCCTACGAGCAGTACTTC.

This chain links TRBV7-6 with TRBJ2-2, with 7 bases matching TRBD2. After removal of 2 bases from V and 4 bases from J, the junction contained 10 bases not matched to a gene. Looked up from germline, CDR1 is SGHVS and CDR2 is FNYEAQ. CDR3 length equals 17 residues. The CDR3 sequence is CASSLIFQGGVTGELFF. The DNA of the CDR3 is TGTGCCAGCAGCTTAATTTTCCAGGGAGGGGTCACCGGGGAGCTGTTTTTT.

This clone has just one count. This rearrangement joins TRBV6-1 to TRBJ1-1; no definite D call. V was clipped by 5 bases and J by 1 base, with 8 bases between them. The CDR3 is made up of 13 amino acids. CDR1 MNHNS and CDR2 SASEGT come from the germline V gene. This CDR3 reads CASSPRGNTEAFF. CDR3 DNA: TGTGCCAGCAGTCCACGAGGGAACACTGAAGCTTTCTTT.

This clone came up a few times. The genes are TRBV19 and TRBJ2-2, with D possibly being TRBD1 (6 bases). This CDR3 has 15 amino acids. Trimming pared 4 bases from V and 1 base from J, leaving 10 bases between. CDR1 and CDR2 from the germline V gene are LNHDA and SQIVND (reference sequence). The CDR3 DNA sequence: TGTGCCAGTAGTAAGGGACACGGGAACACCGGGGAGCTGTTTTTT. This translates into CASSKGHGNTGELFF.

The V gene is TRBV7-6, the J gene TRBJ2-1; 7 bases agree with TRBD1. The V gene end was trimmed by 1 base and the J gene end by 1 base; junction bases not matched to a gene: 13. This CDR3 has 19 residues. Germline lookup yields CDR1 SGHVS and CDR2 FNYEAQ. The CDR3, as DNA: TGTGCCAGCAGCTTAGTAGGGACAGCACATCATAGGTCCTACAATGAGCAGTTCTTC. It translates to CASSLVGTAHHRSYNEQFF.

The chain links TRBV6-5 to TRBJ2-7; possible D gene TRBD1, 6 bases. V lost 5 bases and J 7 bases, leaving 18 bases between the germline ends. The germline CDR1 and CDR2 sequences are MNHEY and SVGAGI. The CDR3 covers 14 residues. In nucleotides, the CDR3 is TGTGCCAGCAGTCTTACCGACAGGCTGGGAGAGCAGTACTTC. It codes for CASSLTDRLGEQYF.

The chain recombines TRBV18 with TRBJ1-5; maybe TRBD1 (5 bases). The CDR3 is made up of 16 amino acids. Germline values: CDR1 KGHSH, CDR2 LQKENI. The V gene lost 6 bases and the J gene lost 2 bases, with 17 bases spanning the gap. CDR3 protein: CASSPPGGGGNQPQHF. CDR3 nucleotide sequence: TGTGCCAGCTCCCCCCCGGGCGGAGGGGGCAATCAGCCCCAGCATTTT.

The chain employs TRBV4-1 and TRBJ2-7; TRBD1 matches 8 bases. Germline values: CDR1 MGHRA, CDR2 YSYEKL. The ends lost 2 bases at V and 5 bases at J; junction bases unmatched: 8. The CDR3 totals 15 residues. DNA for the CDR3: TGCGCCAGCAGCCAACAGGACAGGGCCGGGGACGAGCAGTACTTC. Translating it yields CASSQQDRAGDEQYF.

The chain uses TRBV7-2 and TRBJ1-1, with D tentatively TRBD1 (5 bases). In germline, CDR1 is SGHTA, CDR2 FQGNSA. V was clipped by 0 bases and J by 4 bases, with 12 bases between them. The CDR3 has 15 amino acids. This chain's CDR3 is CASSLAGEEGTEAFF. CDR3 nucleotide sequence: TGTGCCAGCAGCTTAGCGGGGGAGGAGGGCACTGAAGCTTTCTTT.

This clone has a single count. CDR3 DNA: TGTGCCAGCAGTTATGGACAGGGGTGGTACGAGCAGTACTTC. Translating it yields CASSYGQGWYEQYF. The chain recombines TRBV27 with TRBJ2-7; 9 nucleotides line up with TRBD1. The CDR3 is 14 residues long. J gave up 4 bases and V 4 bases, and 5 bases lay outside the gene matches. Germline values: CDR1 MNHEY, CDR2 SMNVEV (reference sequence).

The J gene is TRBJ2-7, the V gene TRBV7-9, with 8 nucleotides matching TRBD1. Germline CDR1 SEHNR, CDR2 FQNEAQ (reference sequence). The CDR3 has 16 residues. Trimming cost V 0 bases and J 3 bases; bases outside gene matches: 7. CDR3 nucleotide sequence: TGTGCCAGCAGCTTAGCGCCGGGACAGGAATACTACGAGCAGTACTTC. Protein product: CASSLAPGQEYYEQYF.

J is TRBJ1-1 and V is TRBV21-1; the DNA was not used to check the table's D call, TRBD1. TRBV21-1 is labeled a pseudogene. The CDR3 runs 16 residues. The CDR3 nucleotides read TGTGCCAGCAGATTGGACAGGGCAGGGGTTAACACTGAAGCTTTCTTT. As protein: CASRLDRAGVNTEAFF.

The sample holds one count of this clone. The V call is TRBV18, the J call TRBJ1-1; D is possibly TRBD1 (5 bases). Germline CDR1 reads KGHSH; CDR2 reads LQKENI. The CDR3 has 15 amino acids. The ends were cut back, 3 bases at V and 3 bases at J, with 14 bases in the middle. DNA of the CDR3: TGTGCCAGCTCACCTCGGGCAGGGTTTGACACTGAAGCTTTCTTT. This codes for CASSPRAGFDTEAFF.

The chain carries TRBV7-9 and TRBJ2-7, with 12 bases identical to TRBD1. There are 15 residues in the CDR3. CDR1 and CDR2 from the germline V gene are SEHNR and FQNEAQ (reference sequence). J lost 2 bases, V lost 5 bases, and 4 bases had no gene match. The CDR3 nucleotides read TGTGCCAGCAGCCCCCGGGACAGGGGGCCCTACGAGCAGTACTTC. Translating it yields CASSPRDRGPYEQYF.

The V and J genes are TRBV5-1 and TRBJ2-7; the match to TRBD2 covers 13 bases. The CDR3 contains 15 residues. The germline CDR1 and CDR2 sequences are SGHRS and YFSETQ. J was trimmed by 3 bases and V by 5 bases; bases with no gene match: 5. In DNA, the CDR3 is TGCGCCAGCAGGTTCGGACTAGCGGGAGTCTACGAGCAGTACTTC. It encodes CASRFGLAGVYEQYF.

V usage is TRBV7-2 and J usage is TRBJ2-1; D may be TRBD2 (6 bases). CDR3 length equals 16 residues. Germline assignment: CDR1 SGHTA and CDR2 FQGNSA. V lost 2 bases and J 7 bases, leaving 18 bases between the germline ends. The CDR3 nucleotides read TGTGCCAGCAGCTTACGCACTAGCAGAATGGGTAATGAGCAGTTCTTC. Encoded protein: CASSLRTSRMGNEQFF.

This chain connects TRBV7-9 to TRBJ2-3; D call uncertain. Germline V CDR1 and CDR2: SEHNR, FQNEAQ (reference sequence). Trimming shortened V by 2 bases and J by 0 bases, and 12 bases separated the two germline ends. This CDR3 has 16 amino acids. The CDR3: CASSLLGSFSTDTQYF. The CDR3 nucleotides are TGTGCCAGCAGCTTACTGGGCTCCTTTAGCACAGATACGCAGTATTTT.

DNA for the CDR3: TGTGCCAGCAGCCCCCCCGGGGGAGAGACCCAGTACTTC. This sequence encodes CASSPPGGETQYF. This chain connects TRBV7-2 to TRBJ2-5; D may be TRBD2 (6 bases). CDR3 size: 13 residues. V was pared by 5 bases and J by 4 bases, with 11 bases between. The V gene's germline CDR1 is SGHTA and CDR2 FQGNSA.

This chain connects TRBV29-1 to TRBJ1-3; possibly TRBD1 for D (5 bases). Deletions cut 4 bases from V and 4 bases from J, with 14 bases between. Germline V CDR1 and CDR2: SQVTM, ANQGSEA. The length of the CDR3 is 14 residues. CDR3: CSVVLDRGGNTIYF. In DNA form, the CDR3 reads TGCAGCGTTGTTTTGGACCGGGGGGGAAACACCATATATTTT. Full variable domain (outside the CDR3, taken from reference TRBV29-1 and TRBJ1-3): SAVISQKPSRDICQRGTSLTIQCQVDSQVTMMFWYRQQPGQSLTLIATANQGSEATYESGFVIDKFPISRPNLTFSTLTVSNMSPEDSSIYLCSVVLDRGGNTIYFGEGSWLTVV.

V is TRBV2 and J is TRBJ1-1; TRBD1 matches at 10 bases. CDR1 is SNHLY, CDR2 FYNNEI, per germline. CDR3 length: 14 residues. V was pared by 6 bases and J by 5 bases, with 6 bases of the junction left unmatched. The CDR3 DNA is TGTGCCAGCAGGACAGGGGGCGAAGAAACTGAAGCTTTCTTT. It codes for CASRTGGEETEAFF.

The chain employs TRBV19 and TRBJ2-7, with TRBD2 matching over 10 bases. The germline V gene encodes CDR1 LNHDA and CDR2 SQIVND (reference sequence). V dropped 6 bases and J dropped 1; count of bases not matched to a gene: 12. The CDR3 sequence is 17 residues long. CDR3 in DNA: TGTGCCAGTAGCAAAGCGGGAGGGCCCGGTCGGTCCTACGAGCAGTACTTC. Its protein is CASSKAGGPGRSYEQYF.

V gene TRBV5-1 combines with J gene TRBJ2-5, with TRBD1 matching over 11 bases. This CDR3 spans 14 amino acids. V lost 0 bases, J lost 8 bases, and 3 bases stayed unmatched. In germline, CDR1 is SGHRS, CDR2 YFSETQ. The CDR3 loop reads CASSLGTGGVTQYF. The CDR3 DNA follows: TGCGCCAGCAGCTTGGGGACAGGGGGCGTAACCCAGTACTTC. The variable domain in full, with the rest retrieved from reference TRBV5-1 and TRBJ2-5, is KAGVTQTPRYLIKTRGQQVTLSCSPISGHRSVSWYQQTPGQGLQFLFEYFSETQRNKGNFPGRFSGRQFSNSRSEMNVSTLELGDSALYLCASSLGTGGVTQYFGPGTRLLVL.

This chain links TRBV7-3 with TRBJ2-1, with 10 bases aligning to TRBD2. The CDR3 runs to 15 residues. V gave up 5 bases and J gave up 4 bases; unmatched junction bases: 5. The V gene's germline CDR1 is SGHTA and CDR2 FQGTGA. CDR3: CASSLGTSVYNEQFF. The CDR3 nucleotides are TGTGCCAGCAGCCTCGGGACTAGCGTTTACAATGAGCAGTTCTTC.

The rearrangement links TRBV15 to TRBJ2-1; 9 bases are shared with TRBD1. The V gene's germline CDR1 is LNHNV and CDR2 YYDKDF (reference sequence). Trimming at V came to 1 base and at J to 1 base, leaving 5 bases not matched to a gene. CDR3 length equals 17 residues. As DNA, the CDR3 is TGTGCCACCAGCAGAGGATTGGGGACAGGGTCCTACAATGAGCAGTTCTTC. It codes for CATSRGLGTGSYNEQFF.